The sample holds a few counts of the clone carrying this T cell receptor beta chain. Antigen unknown. Unique molecular identifiers were present on the cDNA, which also gained a universal primer site by template switching. TCRdb processed the 5' RACE reads anew with MiXCR; each CDR3 protein has one entry. Among about 340,000 distinct CDR3 sequences listed, about 12% were seen once. The sample comes from a study of identical twins. V was pared by 1 base and J by 3 bases, with 13 bases between. This CDR3 spans 16 amino acids. Germline CDR1 reads SNHLY; CDR2 reads FYNNEI. Broader study findings: Invariant MAIT and iNKT cells are populations that could partly confound zero-insertion analyses. Fewer insertions were carried by abundant cord blood beta clonotypes, but none was seen in memory repertoires.

This same sample was also taken into another study, of yellow fever vaccine responses in identical twins.

This clonotype was obtained from a woman under 30 in good health. V is TRBV2 and J is TRBJ2-1; D tentatively reads TRBD1 or TRBD2 (6 bases each). Sequencing was carried out using CD8+ T cells sorted from blood. As DNA, the CDR3 is TGTGCCAGCAGTGAAGGCCCCGGGGGCGTCTACAATGAGCAGTTCTTC. Its protein is CASSEGPGGVYNEQFF.